These 17 T cell receptor beta chains were sequenced from one sample in a study of regulatory and conventional T cells in RAG deficiency (dated by TCRdb to the late 2010s). Receptor amplification or capture employed the immunoSEQ multiplex PCR assay. The table comes from immuneACCESS by way of TCRdb, which keeps in-frame sequences with V and J called. Part of the clones is missing from these tables; in studies checked, under half for an unresolved V gene and the rest for unknown reasons. For this sample there are just over 30,000 clones; approximately 96% appear just once. The top ten hold roughly 0.35% of the sample. Before genomic DNA was extracted, conventional CD4+ T cells were isolated from blood as CD25-low CD127-high cells. These data also formed part of another study, on regulatory T cells. The second study's paper adds: The multiplex PCR relied on 52 forward TRBV primers and 13 reverse TRBJ primers, and amplification bias was corrected through assay-based and computational methods.

The sequenced sample was CD25- CD4+ T cells sorted from blood. These receptor sequences come from a human donor in good health.

As for this clone: One end of the junction does not line up with germline, which may come from a read error. V usage is TRBV2 and J usage is TRBJ2-3; a possible D gene is TRBD2 (5 bases). The CDR3 runs to 12 residues. Germline V gene data show CDR1 as SNHLY and CDR2 as FYNNEI. In DNA form, the CDR3 reads TGTGCCAGCAGGGAAGGACTCTATACGCAGTATTTT. Its translation: CASREGLYTQYF.

This clone was recorded a few times. V and J are TRBV19 and TRBJ2-4; 8 bases match TRBD1. Germline CDR1 is LNHDA and CDR2 is SQIVND (reference sequence). The CDR3 extends over 15 amino acids. V lost 4 bases and J lost 6; bases outside the gene matches: 8. The CDR3 DNA reads TGTGCCAGTAGTACCGGGGACAGGCTAATAAACATTCAGTACTTC. This sequence encodes CASSTGDRLINIQYF.

The chain is built from TRBV21-1 and TRBJ1-5; the table assigns TRBD1, which was not confirmed against the DNA. TRBV21-1 represents a pseudogene. The CDR3 loop spans 15 amino acids. The CDR3 protein is CASSTRDRGCQPQHF. For the CDR3, the DNA is TGTGCCAGCAGCACCCGGGACAGGGGATGTCAGCCCCAGCATTTT.

CDR3 sequence: CASSQVQGAGELFF. CDR3 sequence (DNA): TGTGCCAGCAGCCAAGTACAGGGTGCCGGGGAGCTGTTTTTT. The chain carries TRBV14 and TRBJ2-2, with D perhaps matching TRBD1 (6 bases). CDR3 length: 14 amino acids. CDR1 and CDR2 from the germline V gene are SGHDN and FVKESK. Between the trimmed V and J ends, which lost 1 base and 6 bases, there was a span of 9 bases.

This clone was seen just once. The chain couples TRBV29-1 to TRBJ2-3; a possible D gene is TRBD1 (6 bases). The V gene lost 0 bases and the J gene lost 1 base, with 11 bases spanning the gap. This CDR3 has 15 amino acids. CDR1 SQVTM and CDR2 ANQGSEA come from the germline V gene. CDR3 in amino acids: CSVEEVAGGTDTQYF. In nucleotides, the CDR3 is TGCAGCGTTGAAGAGGTGGCAGGGGGCACAGATACGCAGTATTTT.

This chain connects TRBV5-1 to TRBJ2-5; tentatively, D is TRBD1 (6 bases). CDR1 is SGHRS, CDR2 YFSETQ, per germline. The CDR3 totals 15 residues. V was pared by 0 bases and J by 2 bases, with 11 bases between. CDR3 residues: CASSLGTAKQETQYF. Here the CDR3 DNA reads TGCGCCAGCAGCTTGGGGACAGCAAAACAAGAGACCCAGTACTTC.

This clone has just a few counts. The chain joins TRBV7-9 to TRBJ1-4; D is possibly TRBD1 (6 bases). Germline V gene lookup returns CDR1 SEHNR and CDR2 FQNEAQ (reference sequence). V lost 1 base and J lost 8, with 17 bases in between. The CDR3 extends over 16 amino acids. The CDR3 region is CASSLGPAGVQEKLFF. In DNA form, the CDR3 reads TGTGCCAGCAGCTTAGGCCCTGCAGGGGTTCAGGAAAAACTGTTTTTT.

The V and J genes are TRBV7-2 and TRBJ2-7; TRBD1 agrees at 8 bases. The CDR3 covers 14 residues. Looked up from germline, CDR1 is SGHTA and CDR2 is FQGNSA. V lost 5 bases to trimming and J lost 5 bases; unmatched junction nucleotides: 8. The CDR3 protein is CASSQGAVPHEQYF. The CDR3 region has the DNA TGTGCCAGCAGCCAGGGGGCGGTGCCCCACGAGCAGTACTTC.

The chain couples TRBV6-5 to TRBJ2-7; perhaps TRBD1 as D (6 bases). The germline V gene encodes CDR1 MNHEY and CDR2 SVGAGI. V shed 6 bases and J shed 3 bases, with 15 bases lying between them. This CDR3 is 14 amino acids long. CDR3 in DNA: TGTGCCAGCAGCCGTCAGGGGCCCGACTACGAGCAGTACTTC. Its protein is CASSRQGPDYEQYF.

The rearrangement joins TRBV6-5 to TRBJ2-1; 9 positions match TRBD1. Germline V CDR1 and CDR2: MNHEY, SVGAGI. This CDR3 is built from 15 residues. J was trimmed by 5 bases and V by 6 bases; bases with no gene match: 8. The CDR3 loop is CASSKDRGSNNEQFF. The CDR3 nucleotides are TGTGCCAGCAGCAAGGACAGGGGAAGTAACAATGAGCAGTTCTTC.

The V gene is TRBV30, the J gene TRBJ2-7, with 7 bases fitting TRBD2. V gave up 0 bases and J gave up 4 bases; unmatched junction bases: 6. The CDR3 is made up of 14 amino acids. Germline V gene data show CDR1 as GTSNPN and CDR2 as SVGIG (reference sequence). The CDR3 bases are TGTGCCTGGAGTGTGGGGGGGGTGTCGTACGAGCAGTACTTC. This gives the protein CAWSVGGVSYEQYF.

V and J are TRBV4-2 and TRBJ1-2; D is ambiguous. Germline V gene data show CDR1 as LGHNA and CDR2 as YNFKEQ. The V gene lost 0 bases and the J gene lost 5 bases, with 16 bases spanning the gap. The CDR3 loop spans 16 amino acids. CDR3 DNA sequence: TGTGCCAGCAGCCAAGATAACACGGGAAGTCGGTATGGCTACACCTTC. Residues: CASSQDNTGSRYGYTF.

In this sample, this clone turned up once. V gene TRBV29-1 combines with J gene TRBJ1-2; TRBD1 matches 7 bases. This CDR3 has 13 residues. V trimming: 6 bases; J trimming: 5 bases; junction bases outside the gene matches: 9. Germline values: CDR1 SQVTM, CDR2 ANQGSEA. CDR3 DNA sequence: TGCAGCGTAAGGACAGGCGGAGCGTATGGCTACACCTTC. This encodes CSVRTGGAYGYTF.

The chain has TRBV5-6 and TRBJ2-2; D is ambiguous. Germline V gene data show CDR1 as SGHDT and CDR2 as YYEEEE. There are 11 residues in the CDR3. Trimming took 1 base from V and 10 from J, leaving 5 bases between them. The DNA of the CDR3 is TGTGCCAGCAGCTTGAGAGCGGAGCTGTTTTTT. Its protein is CASSLRAELFF.

The CDR3 here is CASSPDSSRTPLHF. The CDR3 bases are TGTGCCAGCAGTCCGGACAGCTCCAGGACACCCCTCCACTTT. The V and J genes are TRBV2 and TRBJ1-6, with D tentatively TRBD1 (6 bases). The CDR3 is 14 residues long. V was shortened by 5 bases and J by 11 bases, with 16 bases between the two germline ends. Germline V gives CDR1 SNHLY, CDR2 FYNNEI.

The V and J genes are TRBV7-9 and TRBJ1-5, with a possible D match to TRBD1 (5 bases). The CDR3 is 16 residues long. Germline CDR1 and CDR2: SEHNR and FQNEAQ (reference sequence). Trimming stripped 1 base from V and 7 bases from J, with 17 bases between. CDR3 in DNA: TGTGCCAGCAGCTTAGGCAGGGTTGGTGGTAACCAGCCCCAGCATTTT. The encoded protein is CASSLGRVGGNQPQHF.

The V and J genes are TRBV7-6 and TRBJ1-6, with 8 bases matching TRBD1. This CDR3 has 15 residues. CDR1 is SGHVS and CDR2 is FNYEAQ in the germline V gene. The ends lost 5 bases at V and 5 bases at J; junction bases unmatched: 5. The chain's CDR3 is CASSRNRGDNSPLHF. As DNA, the CDR3 is TGTGCCAGCAGCCGAAACAGGGGGGATAATTCACCCCTCCACTTT.